Below are 10 T cell receptor beta chains sequenced from a single sample in a study of blood T cell repertoires in COVID-19. Repertoires were generated with immunoSEQ multiplex PCR, while TCRdb's copy carries only in-frame clones and drops some. The repertoire holds around 160,000 clones, with roughly 81% as singletons. The specimen sequenced was peripheral blood. These receptors all come from a human donor with acute or convalescent COVID-19. The donor label of this sample is uncertain.

This clone has a single count. The CDR3 protein is CASSPDRDEQYF. CDR3 nucleotide sequence: TGTGCCAGCAGCCCGGACAGGGACGAGCAGTACTTC. The gene calls are TRBV27 and TRBJ2-7; 8 positions agree with TRBD1. CDR3 length: 12 residues. Germline assignment: CDR1 MNHEY and CDR2 SMNVEV (reference sequence). Trimming cost V 6 bases and J 5 bases; bases outside gene matches: 3.

The rearrangement uses TRBV6-1 and TRBJ1-5, with 7 bases identical to TRBD1. V dropped 3 bases and J dropped 2; count of bases not matched to a gene: 4. The CDR3 spans 15 residues. The germline gives CDR1 MNHNS, CDR2 SASEGT. This CDR3 is CASSERGQRNQPQHF. DNA for the CDR3: TGTGCCAGCAGTGAGAGGGGACAGCGCAATCAGCCCCAGCATTTT.

The chain uses TRBV15 and TRBJ1-1; TRBD1 aligns across 11 bases. This CDR3 spans 14 amino acids. Germline V lookup: CDR1 LNHNV, CDR2 YYDKDF (reference sequence). V was clipped by 3 bases and J by 7 bases; unmatched bases: 4. The CDR3 coding sequence is TGTGCCACCAGCAGGACCGGGACAGGGGGTGAAGCTTTCTTT. Protein sequence: CATSRTGTGGEAFF.

The V and J genes are TRBV7-9 and TRBJ2-2; tentatively, D is TRBD2 (7 bases). CDR3 length: 16 amino acids. Deletions cut 5 bases from V and 4 bases from J, with 17 bases between. CDR1 and CDR2 (germline): SEHNR, FQNEAQ (reference sequence). This CDR3 is CASSPRGGGPTGELFF. For the CDR3, the DNA is TGTGCCAGCAGCCCCCGGGGCGGGGGCCCCACCGGGGAGCTGTTTTTT. Full variable domain (rest looked up from reference TRBV7-9 and TRBJ2-2): DTGVSQNPRHKITKRGQNVTFRCDPISEHNRLYWYRQTLGQGPEFLTYFQNEAQLEKSRLLSDRFSAERPKGSFSTLEIQRTEQGDSAMYLCASSPRGGGPTGELFFGEGSRLTVL.

This clone was detected many times. The chain recombines TRBV5-1 with TRBJ2-3; a weak D match, TRBD2 (5 bases). V lost 0 bases and J 2 bases, leaving 10 bases between the germline ends. The CDR3 runs 15 residues. Germline-derived CDR1 and CDR2 are SGHRS and YFSETQ. CDR3 loop: CASSLVATHTDTQYF. The CDR3, as DNA: TGCGCCAGCAGCTTGGTAGCGACTCACACAGATACGCAGTATTTT.

The chain has TRBV19 and TRBJ2-3; 7 bases line up with TRBD1. Germline V lookup: CDR1 LNHDA, CDR2 SQIVND (reference sequence). The V gene end was trimmed by 8 bases and the J gene end by 4 bases; junction bases not matched to a gene: 9. The CDR3 totals 14 residues. The CDR3 DNA reads as TGTGCCAGTGGGGGCAGGGGGAAGTCAGATACGCAGTATTTT. Its protein product is CASGGRGKSDTQYF.

V gene TRBV2 combines with J gene TRBJ1-1; no definite D call. Trimming removed 6 bases at V and 1 base at J, with 9 bases between. The CDR3 is 13 amino acids. Germline V gene data show CDR1 as SNHLY and CDR2 as FYNNEI. The CDR3 region has the DNA TGTGCCAGCAGGCCCACAGAGAACACTGAAGCTTTCTTT. It codes for CASRPTENTEAFF.

V usage is TRBV7-9 and J usage is TRBJ1-1; the D is unclear. CDR3 length: 16 amino acids. The V end was cut by 2 bases, the J end by 4 bases, with 17 bases between. CDR1 and CDR2 from the germline V gene are SEHNR and FQNEAQ (reference sequence). CDR3 amino acids: CASSLITDPRGTEAFF. CDR3 DNA: TGTGCCAGCAGCTTAATTACGGACCCTCGGGGCACTGAAGCTTTCTTT. Full variable domain (rest looked up from reference TRBV7-9 and TRBJ1-1): DTGVSQNPRHKITKRGQNVTFRCDPISEHNRLYWYRQTLGQGPEFLTYFQNEAQLEKSRLLSDRFSAERPKGSFSTLEIQRTEQGDSAMYLCASSLITDPRGTEAFFGQGTRLTVV.

The rearrangement links TRBV13 to TRBJ1-5; D is possibly TRBD1 (5 bases). V dropped 3 bases and J dropped 4 bases, with 10 bases sitting between them. The CDR3 consists of 14 residues. Germline V lookup: CDR1 PRHDT, CDR2 FYEKMQ (reference sequence). CDR3 coding DNA: TGTGCCAGCAGCTTCGCGGGGACTAATCAGCCCCAGCATTTT. This translates into CASSFAGTNQPQHF.

This clone is a singleton in its sample. This sequence joins TRBV7-2 and TRBJ2-1; TRBD2 matches 13 bases. The CDR3 contains 17 residues. V lost 1 base, J lost 4 bases, and 4 bases stayed unmatched. Germline V CDR1 and CDR2: SGHTA, FQGNSA. CDR3 sequence (DNA): TGTGCCAGCAGCTTAGTGGGACTAGCGGGGACTTACAATGAGCAGTTCTTC. Its protein product is CASSLVGLAGTYNEQFF.